This T cell receptor beta chain was documented in a study of blood T cell repertoires in COVID-19. Overall study context: Acute-phase and convalescent COVID-19 samples originated in the United States, Italy and Spain.

Turning to this clone: The sample has other DNA sequences that encode this CDR3 too.

Profiled with immunoSEQ multiplex PCR; TCRdb holds only in-frame clones, not every one. The sample has more than 200,000 clones, around 82% seen once. The ends were cut back, 2 bases at V and 3 bases at J, with 8 bases in the middle. This CDR3 is built from 13 residues. Germline V gene sequence: CDR1 SGDLS, CDR2 YYNGEE. This TCR derives from a woman between 35 and 50 years old with active or convalescent COVID-19. Sequencing used peripheral blood. The chain combines TRBV9 with TRBJ1-2; D not resolved. CDR3 nucleotide sequence: TGTGCCAGCAGCGTTTATCGGGACTATGGCTACACCTTC. It encodes CASSVYRDYGYTF.